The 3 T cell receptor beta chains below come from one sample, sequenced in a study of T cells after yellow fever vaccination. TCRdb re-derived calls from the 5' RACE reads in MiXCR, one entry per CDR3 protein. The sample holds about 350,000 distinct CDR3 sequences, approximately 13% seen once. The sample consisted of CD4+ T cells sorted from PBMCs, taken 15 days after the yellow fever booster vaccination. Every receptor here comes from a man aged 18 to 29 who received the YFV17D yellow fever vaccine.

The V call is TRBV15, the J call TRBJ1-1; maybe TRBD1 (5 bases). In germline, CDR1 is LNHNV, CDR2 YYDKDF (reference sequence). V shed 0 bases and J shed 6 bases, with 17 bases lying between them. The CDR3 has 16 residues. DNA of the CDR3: TGTGCCACCAGCAGAGAGAGGTATAGGGGCTCCCCTGAAGCTTTCTTT. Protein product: CATSRERYRGSPEAFF.

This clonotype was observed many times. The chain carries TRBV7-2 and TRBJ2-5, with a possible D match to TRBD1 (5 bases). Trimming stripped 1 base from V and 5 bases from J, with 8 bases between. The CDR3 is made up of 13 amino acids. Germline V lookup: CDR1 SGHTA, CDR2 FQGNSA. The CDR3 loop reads CASSLGAGETQYF. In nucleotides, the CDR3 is TGTGCCAGCAGCTTAGGGGCAGGGGAGACCCAGTACTTC.

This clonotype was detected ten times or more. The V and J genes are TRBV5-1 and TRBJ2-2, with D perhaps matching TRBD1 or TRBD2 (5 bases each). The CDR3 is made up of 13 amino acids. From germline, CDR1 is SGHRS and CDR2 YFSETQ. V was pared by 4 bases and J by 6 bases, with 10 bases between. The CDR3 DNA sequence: TGCGCCAGCAGCGCCCAGGGAGCCGGGGAGCTGTTTTTT. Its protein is CASSAQGAGELFF.